This is a list of T cell receptor beta chains from one sample in a study of cytotoxic CD8 clonotypes in ibrutinib-treated CLL. Clones were read by immunoSEQ multiplex PCR, and TCRdb kept only the in-frame ones, dropping some. The sample holds approximately 350,000 clones; roughly 67% are singletons and the top ten take around 6.6%. Specimen: PBMCs, collected after 36 months of ibrutinib treatment. Receptor source: a human donor with chronic lymphocytic leukemia. Both conserved end residues are part of each CDR3. The D gene is left open where the match is weak. Clone size, where shown, is once, few, many, or a class for clones that have expanded.

CDR3 DNA	CDR3 protein	J gene	CDR3 length	V gene	clone size	D gene
TGTGCCAGCTCACCACCAGCGGGGGATGGCTACACCTTC	CASSPPAGDGYTF	TRBJ1-2	13	TRBV18	.	.
TGCAGTGCTTCTAACACTGAAGCTTTCTTT	CSASNTEAFF	TRBJ1-1	10	TRBV20-1	few	.
TGCGCCAGCAGCCCCTTATCTACAGGGAGCACTGAAGCTTTCTTT	CASSPLSTGSTEAFF	TRBJ1-1	15	TRBV4-1	.	.
TGTGCCAGCCTGTCTGGAGAGCGGCAAAGCACAGATACGCAGTATTTT	CASLSGERQSTDTQYF	TRBJ2-3	16	TRBV2	once	.
TGTGCCAGTAGTATTTCGGTCGGGGGGACGGGTAACAATGAGCAGTTCTTC	CASSISVGGTGNNEQFF	TRBJ2-1	17	TRBV19	.	TRBD2
TGCAGCGTCGCCGGGACACTAAGGAGCTATGGCTACACCTTC	CSVAGTLRSYGYTF	TRBJ1-2	14	TRBV29-1	.	.
TGTGCCAGCAGCTTAGTGGTCTACACTATGAGGACTGAAGCTTTCTTT	CASSLVVYTMRTEAFF	TRBJ1-1	16	TRBV7-8	once	.
TGTGCCAGCAGCAGAGGACCAGGGTCCTACGAGCAGTACTTC	CASSRGPGSYEQYF	TRBJ2-7	14	TRBV7-8	.	.
TGTGCCAGCAGCTTTACGGATACGCAGTATTTT	CASSFTDTQYF	TRBJ2-3	11	TRBV7-2	.	.
TGCGCCAGCAGTGAACAGGGGCGGGGCGAGCAGTACTTC	CASSEQGRGEQYF	TRBJ2-7	13	TRBV10-1	few	.
TGTGCCAGCAGCTCTACCGACTGGGGAATCGATGAGCAGTTCTTC	CASSSTDWGIDEQFF	TRBJ2-1	15	TRBV6-5	.	.
TGTGCTAGTGGTTTGGTAGTGGACAGGGGGCCCCATGAGCAGTACTTC	CASGLVVDRGPHEQYF	TRBJ2-7	16	TRBV12-5	.	TRBD1
TGCGCCAGCAGCCAACCCGGACGCCAGCCCCAGCATTTT	CASSQPGRQPQHF	TRBJ1-5	13	TRBV4-1	.	.
TGTGCCAGCAGTCCCAAGGCGTGGGAGCAGTTCTTC	CASSPKAWEQFF	TRBJ2-1	12	TRBV2	.	.
TGCGCCAGCAGCCAACTAGGACTAGCGGGAGGAGGTGAGCAGTTCTTC	CASSQLGLAGGGEQFF	TRBJ2-1	16	TRBV4-1	.	TRBD2
TGTGCCAGCTCCACGTCGGATACGCAGTATTTT	CASSTSDTQYF	TRBJ2-3	11	TRBV18	.	.
TGCAGCGTTGCCCCCGGGGCCGGCACTGAAGCTTTCTTT	CSVAPGAGTEAFF	TRBJ1-1	13	TRBV29-1	few	.
TGCGCCAGCAGTGAGGTTAGGGGCCGGCGAAGATCCTCTGGGGCCAACGTCCTGACTTTC	CASSEVRGRRRSSGANVLTF	TRBJ2-6	20	TRBV10-1	.	.
TGCGCCAGCAGCTTCGGGAGCTCTGGAAACACCATATATTTT	CASSFGSSGNTIYF	TRBJ1-3	14	TRBV5-1	.	.
TGTGCCAGCAGCCTAAGGGACACTGAAGCTTTCTTT	CASSLRDTEAFF	TRBJ1-1	12	TRBV7-9	.	.
TGTGCCAGCAGCTTAACCTCGGGTAACAATGAGCAGTTCTTC	CASSLTSGNNEQFF	TRBJ2-1	14	TRBV7-3	few	.
TGCAGCGCTCCGCTGGACAGGGGCTTTGGCTACACCTTC	CSAPLDRGFGYTF	TRBJ1-2	13	TRBV29-1	.	TRBD1
TGTGCCAGCAGCCGTTCCTCCTACAATGAGCAGTTCTTC	CASSRSSYNEQFF	TRBJ2-1	13	TRBV27	few	.
TGTGCCAGCAGCCATAACAGGGGGCGGGAGCAGTACTTC	CASSHNRGREQYF	TRBJ2-7	13	TRBV4-2	few	TRBD1
TGCAGCGTTGAAGATCTGGGGGCGGGAGAGAATGAGCAGTTCTTC	CSVEDLGAGENEQFF	TRBJ2-1	15	TRBV29-1	.	.
TGTGCCAGCTCACGATGGCCCGTGGGACAGGGCGACGAGCAGTACTTC	CASSRWPVGQGDEQYF	TRBJ2-7	16	TRBV18	.	TRBD1
TGTGCCAGCAGCCATCCCCAAGGGACAGGGGCTCACAACACCATATATTTT	CASSHPQGTGAHNTIYF	TRBJ1-3	17	TRBV4-2	.	TRBD1
TGCAGCGTTAACGACAGAGCCAACTATGGCTACACCTTC	CSVNDRANYGYTF	TRBJ1-2	13	TRBV29-1	few	.
TGTGCCAGCAGTTACGGAGGGGGAAAAAAACTGTTTTTT	CASSYGGGKKLFF	TRBJ1-4	13	TRBV6-5	.	.
TGTGCCAGCAGCTTAGTTTCGTGGAGCTCTGGGGCCAACGTCCTGACTTTC	CASSLVSWSSGANVLTF	TRBJ2-6	17	TRBV11-2	.	.
TGTGCCACCAGCAGAGATAGGGGTCCTGGAAACACCATATATTTT	CATSRDRGPGNTIYF	TRBJ1-3	15	TRBV15	.	.
TGTGCCAGCAGCCAAGACCGGACAGGGGCCTATGGCTACACCTTC	CASSQDRTGAYGYTF	TRBJ1-2	15	TRBV14	few	TRBD1
TGTGCCAGCAACTTCAGCACAGATACGCAGTATTTT	CASNFSTDTQYF	TRBJ2-3	12	TRBV7-7	.	.
TGTGCCAGCAGTGAACGGGTGCACGGCCGTATCCAAGAGACCCAGTACTTC	CASSERVHGRIQETQYF	TRBJ2-5	17	TRBV25-1	.	.
TGTGCCAGCAGCTTGGGACTCCAATACAATGAGCAGTTCTTC	CASSLGLQYNEQFF	TRBJ2-1	14	TRBV9	.	.
TGTGCCAGCGGGACAGGGGGTAATTCACCCCTCCACTTT	CASGTGGNSPLHF	TRBJ1-6	13	TRBV4-2	few	TRBD1
TGTGCCAGCAGCTTAGGCAGCGGGGGTTACGAGCAGTACTTC	CASSLGSGGYEQYF	TRBJ2-7	14	TRBV11-2	.	TRBD2
TGTGCCAGCAGCTTGGTGGGCGGGCGCGGCACTGAAGCTTTCTTT	CASSLVGGRGTEAFF	TRBJ1-1	15	TRBV5-6	.	.
TGTGCCACCTCAGACAGGGGTGGCTATGGCTACACCTTC	CATSDRGGYGYTF	TRBJ1-2	13	TRBV15	few	TRBD1
TGTGCCAGCAGCTTATCGCCCCCAAGCGGGACAGTCGGGAATGAGCAGTTCTTC	CASSLSPPSGTVGNEQFF	TRBJ2-1	18	TRBV11-1	.	.
TGTGCCAGCAGCCCCAGGACAGGGTCGCATCTGAACACTGAAGCTTTCTTT	CASSPRTGSHLNTEAFF	TRBJ1-1	17	TRBV11-2	few	TRBD1
TGTGCCAGCAGCTTAGACGCAGGGTCTCAGCAGTACTTC	CASSLDAGSQQYF	TRBJ2-7	13	TRBV11-3	.	.
TGTGCCAGCTCACCTACATGGAAGAACTCCTACGAGCAGTACTTC	CASSPTWKNSYEQYF	TRBJ2-7	15	TRBV18	.	.
TGTGCCAGCACCGACCTTACGACCGGGACTCTGAACACCGGGGAGCTGTTTTTT	CASTDLTTGTLNTGELFF	TRBJ2-2	18	TRBV7-8	.	.